A single sample is the source of the 16 T cell receptor beta chains below, sequenced in a study of cytomegalovirus exposure and HLA in healthy donors. The study ran its PCR with 60 Vbeta and 13 Jbeta primers. Only in-frame clones appear in the TCRdb table, and some are missing; sequencing was by immunoSEQ multiplex PCR. The sample records roughly 120,000 clones, about two thirds being singletons. Sequenced sample: PBMCs. The receptors were gathered from a woman between 35 and 50 years old in good health and CMV-seropositive.

The chain recombines TRBV7-2 with TRBJ2-7, with 8 bases lining up with TRBD2. J was trimmed by 7 bases and V by 6 bases; bases with no gene match: 17. The CDR3 covers 16 residues. Germline loops: CDR1 SGHTA, CDR2 FQGNSA. This chain's CDR3 is CASSPGGRGLSFEQYF. The CDR3 nucleotides read TGTGCCAGCAGTCCGGGAGGGCGCGGGTTATCTTTTGAGCAGTACTTC.

J is TRBJ1-4 and V is TRBV4-3; unclear D gene. CDR1 is LGHNA and CDR2 is YSLEER in the germline V gene. The V gene lost 4 bases and the J gene lost 6 bases, with 6 bases spanning the gap. The CDR3 is 12 amino acids. This CDR3 is CASSRRDEKLFF. The DNA of the CDR3 is TGCGCCAGCAGCCGCCGGGATGAAAAACTGTTTTTT.

The chain carries TRBV5-1 and TRBJ2-7; 13 bases are shared with TRBD2. The CDR3 is made up of 18 amino acids. The germline V gene encodes CDR1 SGHRS and CDR2 YFSETQ. J lost 0 bases, V lost 0 bases, and 6 bases had no gene match. CDR3 DNA: TGCGCCAGCAGCTTGGGGACTAGCGGGGGTACACTCTCCTACGAGCAGTACTTC. Translating it yields CASSLGTSGGTLSYEQYF. Full variable domain (missing parts from reference TRBV5-1 and TRBJ2-7): KAGVTQTPRYLIKTRGQQVTLSCSPISGHRSVSWYQQTPGQGLQFLFEYFSETQRNKGNFPGRFSGRQFSNSRSEMNVSTLELGDSALYLCASSLGTSGGTLSYEQYFGPGTRLTVT.

The rearrangement joins TRBV5-1 to TRBJ1-2, with 7 bases that match TRBD1. V was clipped by 0 bases and J by 7 bases; unmatched bases: 6. CDR1 and CDR2 from the germline V gene are SGHRS and YFSETQ. The CDR3 has 14 amino acids. CDR3 protein: CASSLGAGGTGYTF. The DNA for the CDR3 is TGCGCCAGCAGCTTGGGAGCAGGGGGAACTGGCTACACCTTC.

CDR3 in amino acids: CASSQRQGTTETQYF. CDR3 in DNA: TGTGCCAGCTCGCAGAGACAGGGTACAACGGAGACCCAGTACTTC. The chain is built from TRBV18 and TRBJ2-5; 7 bases match TRBD1. Germline values: CDR1 KGHSH, CDR2 LQKENI. With 6 bases clipped from V and 5 bases from J, the junction kept 12 bases outside the gene matches. The CDR3 has 15 residues. The full variable domain, rest sourced from reference TRBV18 and TRBJ2-5, is NAGVMQNPRHLVRRRGQEARLRCSPMKGHSHVYWYRQLPEEGLKFMVYLQKENIIDESGMPKERFSAEFPKEGPSILRIQQVVRGDSAAYFCASSQRQGTTETQYFGPGTRLLVL.

This clone turned up a few times. The V call is TRBV5-4, the J call TRBJ2-5, with TRBD1 identical over 10 bases. Germline V gene sequence: CDR1 SGHNT, CDR2 YYREEE (reference sequence). The CDR3 is 16 residues long. The V and J ends lost 0 bases and 4 bases, in that order; junction bases with no gene match: 6. The CDR3 region has the DNA TGTGCCAGCAGCTTGGACCAAGGACAGGGGGGAGAGACCCAGTACTTC. Amino acid sequence: CASSLDQGQGGETQYF. Full variable domain (outside the CDR3, taken from reference TRBV5-4 and TRBJ2-5): ETGVTQSPTHLIKTRGQQVTLRCSSQSGHNTVSWYQQALGQGPQFIFQYYREEENGRGNFPPRFSGLQFPNYSSELNVNALELDDSALYLCASSLDQGQGGETQYFGPGTRLLVL.

The rearrangement links TRBV30 to TRBJ1-5; D unclear. Trimming stripped 7 bases from V and 8 bases from J, with 6 bases between. This CDR3 comprises 9 residues. The germline gives CDR1 GTSNPN, CDR2 SVGIG (reference sequence). The CDR3, as DNA: TGTGCCTTTTCCAAGCCCCAGCATTTT. Translated, it gives CAFSKPQHF.

J is TRBJ2-5 and V is TRBV13; TRBD1 aligns across 9 bases. With 5 bases clipped from V and 1 base from J, the junction kept 2 bases outside the gene matches. Germline V CDR1 and CDR2: PRHDT, FYEKMQ (reference sequence). This CDR3 is 14 amino acids long. As DNA, the CDR3 is TGTGCCAGCAGCGCGGGACAGGGCCAAGAGACCCAGTACTTC. It codes for CASSAGQGQETQYF.

The chain links TRBV7-9 to TRBJ2-7; 7 positions agree with TRBD1. Germline CDR1 is SEHNR and CDR2 is FQNEAQ (reference sequence). CDR3 length: 14 residues. V shed 11 bases, J shed 7 bases, and the junction held 17 bases outside the gene matches. CDR3 DNA: TGTGCCGGAACCTTTACCGACAGGGTGGAAGAGCAGTACTTC. Protein product: CAGTFTDRVEEQYF.

CDR3 loop: CASRQGQPAANEKLFF. DNA for the CDR3: TGTGCCAGCAGACAGGGACAGCCGGCGGCTAATGAAAAACTGTTTTTT. The V call is TRBV5-8, the J call TRBJ1-4; the match to TRBD1 covers 7 bases. With 5 bases clipped from V and 3 bases from J, the junction kept 10 bases outside the gene matches. CDR3 length equals 16 residues. The germline CDR1 and CDR2 sequences are SGHTS and YDEGEE.

J is TRBJ2-2 and V is TRBV2; 8 bases map to TRBD1. Germline CDR1 is SNHLY and CDR2 is FYNNEI. This CDR3 contains 15 residues. J gave up 7 bases and V 5 bases, and 9 bases lay outside the gene matches. The CDR3 loop is CASSPTDRASGELFF. For the CDR3, the DNA is TGTGCCAGCAGTCCTACGGACAGGGCTAGCGGGGAGCTGTTTTTT.

The chain is built from TRBV6-1 and TRBJ2-4, with 7 bases that match TRBD1. CDR3 size: 16 residues. Germline CDR1 MNHNS, CDR2 SASEGT. The J segment lost 1 base and the V segment lost 3 bases, leaving 6 bases of the junction unmatched. The CDR3 loop is CASSDRQGWAKNIQYF. The CDR3 coding sequence is TGTGCCAGCAGTGATCGACAGGGTTGGGCCAAAAACATTCAGTACTTC.

This clone was seen more than once but under ten times. The chain joins TRBV7-6 to TRBJ2-5; D may be TRBD2 (5 bases). Trimming removed 1 base from V and 2 bases from J, with 11 bases in between. Germline values: CDR1 SGHVS, CDR2 FNYEAQ. CDR3 length equals 15 residues. The CDR3 protein is CASSLVGGRQETQYF. CDR3 DNA sequence: TGTGCCAGCAGCTTAGTAGGAGGAAGGCAAGAGACCCAGTACTTC.

This rearrangement joins TRBV19 to TRBJ1-2; the match to TRBD1 covers 7 bases. J was trimmed by 5 bases and V by 1 base; bases with no gene match: 4. The CDR3 is 14 residues long. Per germline, CDR1 LNHDA and CDR2 SQIVND (reference sequence). CDR3 sequence (DNA): TGTGCCAGTAGTATAGGAAACAGGGGTTATGGCTACACCTTC. Translating it yields CASSIGNRGYGYTF. Full variable domain (outside the CDR3, taken from reference TRBV19 and TRBJ1-2): DGGITQSPKYLFRKEGQNVTLSCEQNLNHDAMYWYRQDPGQGLRLIYYSQIVNDFQKGDIAEGYSVSREKKESFPLTVTSAQKNPTAFYLCASSIGNRGYGYTFGSGTRLTVV.

This clone was seen a few times. This chain links TRBV6-1 with TRBJ2-5; TRBD2 matches at 12 bases. Trimming took 8 bases from V and 6 from J; bases not matched to a gene: 7. The CDR3 runs 14 residues. CDR1 and CDR2 from the germline V gene are MNHNS and SASEGT. The CDR3 bases are TGTGCCAGCGCAGGACTAGCGGGGACTCAGACCCAGTACTTC. It encodes CASAGLAGTQTQYF.

The CDR3 sequence: CASSSGTENTEAFF. The CDR3 bases are TGTGCCAGCAGTTCCGGGACAGAAAACACTGAAGCTTTCTTT. This rearrangement joins TRBV13 to TRBJ1-1; TRBD1 matches at 7 bases. Germline V gives CDR1 PRHDT, CDR2 FYEKMQ (reference sequence). The CDR3 is made up of 14 amino acids. Trimming at V came to 6 bases and at J to 2 bases, leaving 6 bases not matched to a gene. The variable domain in full, with the rest retrieved from reference TRBV13 and TRBJ1-1, is AAGVIQSPRHLIKEKRETATLKCYPIPRHDTVYWYQQGPGQDPQFLISFYEKMQSDKGSIPDRFSAQQFSDYHSELNMSSLELGDSALYFCASSSGTENTEAFFGQGTRLTVV.